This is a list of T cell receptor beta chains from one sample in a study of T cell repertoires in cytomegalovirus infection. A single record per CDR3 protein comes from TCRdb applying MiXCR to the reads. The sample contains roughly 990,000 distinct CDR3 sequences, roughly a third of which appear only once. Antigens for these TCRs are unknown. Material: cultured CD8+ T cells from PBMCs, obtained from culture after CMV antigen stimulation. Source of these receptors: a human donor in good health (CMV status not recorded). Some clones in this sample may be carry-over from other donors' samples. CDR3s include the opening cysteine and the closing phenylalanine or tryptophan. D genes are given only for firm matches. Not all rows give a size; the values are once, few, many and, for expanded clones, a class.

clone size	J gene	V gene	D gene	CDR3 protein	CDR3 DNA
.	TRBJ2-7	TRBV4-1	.	CASSQPSSDEQYF	TGCGCCAGCAGCCAACCTTCCTCAGATGAGCAGTACTTC
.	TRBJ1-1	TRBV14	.	CASSQDLSRVTEAFF	TGTGCCAGCAGCCAAGATCTTAGCAGGGTCACTGAAGCTTTCTTT
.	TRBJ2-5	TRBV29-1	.	CSVERQQETQYF	TGCAGCGTTGAGAGACAGCAAGAGACCCAGTACTTC
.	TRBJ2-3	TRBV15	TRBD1	CATSTTGSDTDTQYF	TGTGCCACCAGCACGACAGGGAGTGACACAGATACGCAGTATTTT
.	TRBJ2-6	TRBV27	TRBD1	CASTPGQPSGANVLTF	TGTGCCAGCACCCCGGGACAGCCCTCTGGGGCCAACGTCCTGACTTTC
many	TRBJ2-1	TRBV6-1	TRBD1	CASRVGTGAYNEQFF	TGTGCCAGCAGAGTCGGGACAGGTGCTTACAATGAGCAGTTCTTC
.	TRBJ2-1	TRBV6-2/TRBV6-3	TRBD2	CASSSLVGSGGPFSQQFF	TGTGCCAGCAGTTCCTTGGTGGGTAGCGGGGGGCCTTTCTCACAACAGTTCTTC
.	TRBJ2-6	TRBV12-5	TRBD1	CASGLMALRDRASGANVLTF	TGTGCTAGTGGTTTGATGGCTCTCCGGGACAGAGCCTCTGGGGCCAACGTCCTGACTTTC
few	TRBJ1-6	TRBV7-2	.	CASSLVGLGSPLHF	TGTGCCAGCAGCTTAGTAGGCCTTGGGTCACCCCTCCACTTT
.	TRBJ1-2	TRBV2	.	CASSEVGTGQRSYGYTF	TGTGCCAGCAGTGAAGTCGGAACCGGACAGCGCTCTTATGGCTACACCTTC
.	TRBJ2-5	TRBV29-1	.	CSVEDWGGLAVPVQETQYF	TGCAGCGTTGAAGATTGGGGGGGGCTAGCGGTGCCTGTTCAAGAGACCCAGTACTTC
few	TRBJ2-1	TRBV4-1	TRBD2	CASSQRGGLDEQFF	TGCGCCAGCAGCCAACGGGGGGGCCTTGATGAGCAGTTCTTC
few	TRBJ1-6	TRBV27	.	CASSLIVGPYNSPLHF	TGTGCCAGCAGTTTAATAGTGGGGCCCTATAATTCACCCCTCCACTTT
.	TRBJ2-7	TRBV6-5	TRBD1	CASSYSGQNYEQYF	TGTGCCAGCAGTTACTCGGGACAGAACTACGAGCAGTACTTC
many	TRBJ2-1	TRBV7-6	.	CASSFGRGAIYNEQFF	TGTGCCAGCAGCTTTGGAAGGGGGGCGATCTACAATGAGCAGTTCTTC
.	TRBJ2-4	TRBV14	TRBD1	CASSQYRGPKNIQYF	TGTGCCAGCAGCCAATACAGGGGGCCGAAAAACATTCAGTACTTC
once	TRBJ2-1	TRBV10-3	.	CAISDRGTDNEQFF	TGTGCCATCAGTGATCGGGGTACCGACAATGAGCAGTTCTTC
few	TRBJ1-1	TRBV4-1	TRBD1	CASSQDGTGGPEAFF	TGCGCCAGCAGCCAAGACGGGACAGGGGGCCCTGAAGCTTTCTTT
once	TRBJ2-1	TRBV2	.	CASSGQLDYNEQFF	TGTGCCAGCAGTGGACAGTTAGACTACAATGAGCAGTTCTTC
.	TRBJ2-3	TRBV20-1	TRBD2	CSANGLAGPTDTQYF	TGCAGTGCTAACGGACTAGCGGGGCCCACAGATACGCAGTATTTT
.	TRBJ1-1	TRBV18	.	CASSPIVGMTEAFF	TGTGCCAGCTCACCGATTGTAGGAATGACTGAAGCTTTCTTT
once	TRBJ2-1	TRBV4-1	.	CASSLYVLGGRGEQFF	TGCGCCAGCAGCCTTTATGTACTCGGGGGCAGGGGTGAGCAGTTCTTC
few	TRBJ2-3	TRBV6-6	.	CASSYSRPDTQYF	TGTGCCAGCAGTTACTCGAGGCCAGATACGCAGTATTTT
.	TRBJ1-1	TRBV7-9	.	CASSPPAGVWTEAFF	TGTGCCAGCAGCCCCCCTGCCGGGGTCTGGACTGAAGCTTTCTTT
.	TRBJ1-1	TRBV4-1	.	CASSFRGRGPTEAFF	TGCGCCAGCAGTTTTCGGGGACGCGGGCCTACTGAAGCTTTCTTT
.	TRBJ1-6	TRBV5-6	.	CASSPRGLGAYNSPLHF	TGTGCCAGCAGCCCCCGGGGCCTTGGGGCCTATAATTCACCCCTCCACTTT
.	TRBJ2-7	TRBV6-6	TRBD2	CASSYRGSGAHEQYF	TGTGCCAGCAGTTACCGGGGTAGCGGGGCCCACGAGCAGTACTTC
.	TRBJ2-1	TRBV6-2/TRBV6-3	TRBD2	CASSYSWRGAYNEQFF	TGTGCCAGCAGTTACTCATGGCGGGGGGCCTACAATGAGCAGTTCTTC
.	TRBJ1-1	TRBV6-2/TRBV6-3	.	CASSYITENTEAFF	TGTGCCAGCAGTTACATAACAGAGAACACTGAAGCTTTCTTT
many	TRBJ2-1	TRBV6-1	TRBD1	CASSDPGTGYYNEQFF	TGTGCCAGCAGTGACCCCGGGACAGGGTACTACAATGAGCAGTTCTTC
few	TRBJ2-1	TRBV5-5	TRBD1	CASSFRDRSAYNEQFF	TGTGCCAGCAGCTTTAGGGACAGGTCCGCCTACAATGAGCAGTTCTTC
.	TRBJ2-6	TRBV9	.	CASSVPGQNISGANVLTF	TGTGCCAGCAGCGTGCCGGGACAAAATATCTCTGGGGCCAACGTCCTGACTTTC
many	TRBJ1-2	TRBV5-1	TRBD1	CASSPGQALANYGYTF	TGCGCCAGCAGCCCCGGACAGGCCTTGGCTAACTATGGCTACACCTTC
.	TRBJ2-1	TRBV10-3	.	CAISAGANEQFF	TGTGCCATCAGTGCGGGAGCGAATGAGCAGTTCTTC
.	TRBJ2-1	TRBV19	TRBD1	CASDQEGTGGYNEQFF	TGTGCCAGTGACCAAGAGGGGACAGGGGGCTACAATGAGCAGTTCTTC